This T cell receptor beta chain emerged from a study of T-cell reconstitution after alpha-beta-depleted transplantation in children. This clonotype was seen only a few times. Library preparation (for TCRbeta) was performed with unique molecular identifiers. TCRdb used MiXCR to reprocess the PCR reads, holding one entry per CDR3 protein. The sample consists of around 960,000 distinct CDR3 sequences, roughly 29% of them appearing once. Germline V CDR1 and CDR2: LGHNA, YNFKEQ. The CDR3 sequence is 16 residues long. V dropped 3 bases and J dropped 2 bases, with 15 bases sitting between them. Sequencing used PBMCs, mostly from graft donor cells, obtained 360 days after TCRalphabeta/CD19-depleted stem cell transplant. The J gene is TRBJ2-3, the V gene TRBV4-2; tentative D call: TRBD2 (6 bases). The TCR sequence derives from a boy younger than two who had a stem cell transplant for SCID, so the T cells may come from the graft donor. CDR3 bases: TGTGCCAGCAGCCACCCCGGGACTCCGAACACAGATACGCAGTATTTT. Encoded protein: CASSHPGTPNTDTQYF.